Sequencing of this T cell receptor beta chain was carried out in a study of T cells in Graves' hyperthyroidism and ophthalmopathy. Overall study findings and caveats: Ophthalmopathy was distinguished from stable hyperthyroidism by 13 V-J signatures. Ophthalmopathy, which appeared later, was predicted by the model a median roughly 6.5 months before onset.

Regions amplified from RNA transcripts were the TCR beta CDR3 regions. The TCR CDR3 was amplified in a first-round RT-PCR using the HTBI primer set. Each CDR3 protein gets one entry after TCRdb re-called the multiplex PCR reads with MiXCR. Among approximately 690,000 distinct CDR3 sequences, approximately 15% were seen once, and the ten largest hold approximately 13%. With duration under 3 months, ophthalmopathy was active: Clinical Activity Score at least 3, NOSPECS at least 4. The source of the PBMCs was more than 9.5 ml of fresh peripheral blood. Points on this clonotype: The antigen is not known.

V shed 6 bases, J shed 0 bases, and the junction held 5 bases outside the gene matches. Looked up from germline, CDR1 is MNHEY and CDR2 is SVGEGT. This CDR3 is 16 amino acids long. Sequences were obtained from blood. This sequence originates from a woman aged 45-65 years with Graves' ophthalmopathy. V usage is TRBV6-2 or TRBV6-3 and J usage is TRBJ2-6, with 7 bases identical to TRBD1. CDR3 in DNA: TGTGCCAGCAGACACGGGACAGTCTCTGGGGCCAACGTCCTGACTTTC. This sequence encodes CASRHGTVSGANVLTF.